The entry below describes one TCR beta chain. The CDR3 loop spans 20 amino acids. These data come from a study of blood T cell repertoires in COVID-19. On the study more broadly: Italy, Spain and the United States were the sources of the convalescent and acute COVID-19 samples.

Per the authors' pipeline: Using reference gene primer amplification, nucleated cell counts were estimated. The repertoire was sequenced with immunoSEQ multiplex PCR; TCRdb's copy has only in-frame clones and lacks some. V, J and clone size are taken as reported in that table, and D and trimming were inferred from the DNA itself. The table lists 350,000 to 450,000 clones, approximately 87% of them singletons. Seattle researchers signed up patients amid active infection and tracked them longitudinally. The clonotype originates from a woman aged 55-69 years with COVID-19, enrolled during active disease. The chain is built from TRBV21-1 and TRBJ1-2; the D segment call TRBD1 is taken from the table without a DNA check. TRBV21-1 is a pseudogene segment. Material: peripheral blood. The CDR3 DNA sequence: TGTGCCAGCAGCAAAGCGGGGAGCGTGCTAGGACAGGTTTTCGGCTATGGCTACACCTTC. Translated: CASSKAGSVLGQVFGYGYTF.